These 32 T cell receptor beta chains came from one sample sequenced in a study of blood T cell repertoires in COVID-19 (dated by TCRdb to between 2020 and 2021). Libraries came from the immunoSEQ multiplex PCR assay. In TCRdb, the immuneACCESS table is reduced to in-frame sequences with V and J assigned. These tables do not hold every clone; where another copy was compared, an unresolved V gene accounts for under half, and the others remain unexplained. Here the sample has roughly 250,000 clones; approximately 83% occur a single time. The ten most abundant clones make up roughly 4% of the sample. Sequences were obtained from PBMCs or T cells enriched from blood (not recorded which). The receptors shown here come from a woman aged 25 to 39 who had recovered from COVID-19.

The chain combines TRBV29-1 with TRBJ2-3; no definite D call. Germline V gives CDR1 SQVTM, CDR2 ANQGSEA. Trimming removed 3 bases from V and 2 bases from J, with 27 bases in between. The CDR3 has 19 residues. DNA for the CDR3: TGCAGCGTTGATGGTCCCACTGGAGTTGGCATTTGGGTCACAGATACGCAGTATTTT. As protein: CSVDGPTGVGIWVTDTQYF.

The J gene is TRBJ2-3, the V gene TRBV27; 11 nucleotides line up with TRBD2. CDR1 and CDR2 from the germline V gene are MNHEY and SMNVEV (reference sequence). V shed 5 bases, J shed 3 bases, and the junction held 7 bases outside the gene matches. The CDR3 spans 16 residues. The CDR3, as DNA: TGTGCCAGCAGTCACTATAGCGGGGGGGCAACAGATACGCAGTATTTT. Its protein is CASSHYSGGATDTQYF.

The chain recombines TRBV28 with TRBJ1-5; a possible D gene is TRBD1 (5 bases). The germline gives CDR1 MDHEN, CDR2 SYDVKM. This CDR3 region has 14 residues. V lost 11 bases, J lost 0 bases, and 14 bases lay in between. CDR3 protein: CAGRGGTSNQPQHF. For the CDR3, the DNA is TGTGCCGGGCGGGGGGGTACTAGCAATCAGCCCCAGCATTTT. The full variable domain, completed using reference TRBV28 and TRBJ1-5, is DVKVTQSSRYLVKRTGEKVFLECVQDMDHENMFWYRQDPGLGLRLIYFSYDVKMKEKGDIPEGYSVSREKKERFSLILESASTNQTSMYLCAGRGGTSNQPQHFGDGTRLSIL.

About this clone itself: A read error may produce the germline difference seen at one junction end. The genes are TRBV5-4 and TRBJ1-2, with D hard to call. CDR1 SGHNT and CDR2 YYREEE come from the germline V gene (reference sequence). This CDR3 is built from 11 residues. In nucleotides, the CDR3 is TGTGCCAGCAGCTTTAGGGAGACCACCCACTTC. This codes for CASSFRETTHF.

The gene calls are TRBV5-6 and TRBJ2-5; D gene unclear. The CDR3 sequence is 14 residues long. CDR1 is SGHDT, CDR2 YYEEEE, per germline. The V end lost 0 bases, the J end lost 2 bases, and 8 bases lay between the germline ends. CDR3 sequence: CASSLGATQETQYF. The CDR3, as DNA: TGTGCCAGCAGCTTGGGGGCGACACAAGAGACCCAGTACTTC.

J is TRBJ2-1 and V is TRBV11-2, with TRBD2 identical over 9 bases. The ends lost 6 bases at V and 9 bases at J; junction bases unmatched: 3. This CDR3 is 12 amino acids long. Per germline, CDR1 SGHAT and CDR2 FQNNGV. The CDR3 region is CASSRSGGEQFF. The CDR3 DNA reads TGTGCCAGCAGTCGTAGCGGGGGTGAGCAGTTCTTC.

The V gene is TRBV5-8, the J gene TRBJ2-3; 7 bases line up with TRBD1. The CDR3 is made up of 12 amino acids. V gave up 4 bases and J gave up 11 bases; unmatched junction bases: 7. In germline, CDR1 is SGHTS, CDR2 YDEGEE. CDR3 DNA: TGTGCCAGCAGCCCACAGGGGTTCGGGCAGTATTTT. This gives the protein CASSPQGFGQYF.

The chain links TRBV7-2 to TRBJ1-2, with D unresolved. Germline V gene data show CDR1 as SGHTA and CDR2 as FQGNSA. Trimming stripped 4 bases from V and 4 bases from J, with 7 bases between. This CDR3 contains 12 residues. CDR3 in DNA: TGTGCCAGCAGCTCCCGGTCCTATGGCTACACCTTC. Protein sequence: CASSSRSYGYTF. Full variable domain (rest looked up from reference TRBV7-2 and TRBJ1-2): GAGVSQSPSNKVTEKGKDVELRCDPISGHTALYWYRQSLGQGLEFLIYFQGNSAPDKSGLPSDRFSAERTGGSVSTLTIQRTQQEDSAVYLCASSSRSYGYTFGSGTRLTVV.

The chain combines TRBV11-1 with TRBJ2-7; TRBD2 matches 11 bases. Unmatched junction bases numbered 4, after V lost 5 bases and J lost 7 bases. Germline V gives CDR1 SGHAT, CDR2 FQDESV (reference sequence). The CDR3 loop spans 13 amino acids. The chain's CDR3 is CASSVRLAGEQYF. In DNA form, the CDR3 reads TGTGCCAGCAGCGTCCGACTAGCGGGGGAGCAGTACTTC.

This chain connects TRBV3-1 (or the pseudogene TRBV3-2) to TRBJ2-7, with a possible D match to TRBD1 (5 bases). The V end was cut by 0 bases, the J end by 3 bases, with 18 bases between. Germline V lookup: CDR1 LGHDT, CDR2 YNNKEL (reference sequence). The CDR3 length is 17 residues. The chain's CDR3 is CASSQDFYDGHNYEQYF. The DNA of the CDR3 is TGTGCCAGCAGCCAAGATTTTTACGATGGACACAACTACGAGCAGTACTTC.

This clone was counted between two and nine times. This rearrangement joins TRBV14 to TRBJ1-2, with TRBD1 matching over 8 bases. V lost 2 bases, J lost 8 bases, and 7 bases stayed unmatched. CDR1 and CDR2 from the germline V gene are SGHDN and FVKESK. This CDR3 comprises 14 residues. The CDR3, as DNA: TGTGCCAGCAGCCAATGGCAGGGGGCGGAAGGCTACACCTTC. Its protein product is CASSQWQGAEGYTF.

V usage is TRBV6-4 and J usage is TRBJ1-4; no reliable D call. Germline CDR1 MRHNA, CDR2 SNTAGT. This CDR3 comprises 15 residues. The germline V and J ends were trimmed by 4 bases and 5 bases, with 14 bases remaining between them. This CDR3 reads CASSGSGSFNEKLFF. The CDR3 region has the DNA TGTGCCAGCAGTGGTTCAGGATCCTTCAATGAAAAACTGTTTTTT.

The rearrangement links TRBV19 to TRBJ1-2, with 9 bases that match TRBD1. Germline lookup yields CDR1 LNHDA and CDR2 SQIVND (reference sequence). CDR3 length: 16 residues. The trim removed 5 bases at V and 1 base at J, leaving 8 bases unmatched. This CDR3 reads CASSFGTGSINYGYTF. The CDR3 DNA reads as TGTGCCAGTAGTTTCGGGACAGGGAGTATTAACTATGGCTACACCTTC.

This chain joins TRBV2 and TRBJ2-7, with 15 bases lining up with TRBD2. CDR1 SNHLY and CDR2 FYNNEI come from the germline V gene. V lost 4 bases to trimming and J lost 3 bases; unmatched junction nucleotides: 7. CDR3 length equals 17 residues. In DNA, the CDR3 is TGTGCCAGCAGTGGGTCCGGGACTAGCGGGGGGTTCTACGAGCAGTACTTC. Translating gives CASSGSGTSGGFYEQYF.

This chain uses TRBV11-2 with TRBJ1-5; D remains ambiguous. V lost 6 bases, J lost 2 bases, and 14 bases lay in between. The CDR3 loop spans 15 amino acids. CDR1 is SGHAT and CDR2 is FQNNGV in the germline V gene. This CDR3 reads CASSYNDGGNQPQHF. The CDR3 nucleotides read TGTGCCAGCAGTTACAACGACGGGGGCAATCAGCCCCAGCATTTT. The full variable domain, with the rest looked up from reference TRBV11-2 and TRBJ1-5, is EAGVAQSPRYKIIEKRQSVAFWCNPISGHATLYWYQQILGQGPKLLIQFQNNGVVDDSQLPKDRFSAERLKGVDSTLKIQPAKLEDSAVYLCASSYNDGGNQPQHFGDGTRLSIL.

This chain connects TRBV29-1 to TRBJ1-2, with a possible D match to TRBD1 (5 bases). The V and J ends lost 3 bases and 2 bases respectively, with 13 bases between them. This CDR3 is 14 amino acids long. Germline values: CDR1 SQVTM, CDR2 ANQGSEA. CDR3 protein: CSVEPGGDNYGYTF. CDR3 sequence (DNA): TGCAGCGTTGAGCCCGGGGGGGACAACTATGGCTACACCTTC.

The V and J genes are TRBV28 and TRBJ1-2; TRBD1 matches 7 bases. The trim removed 4 bases at V and 4 bases at J, leaving 18 bases unmatched. The germline gives CDR1 MDHEN, CDR2 SYDVKM. CDR3 length equals 18 residues. The CDR3 spells CASSSLRDRTFLGYGYTF. Here the CDR3 DNA reads TGTGCCAGCAGTTCCCTCCGGGACAGAACGTTTTTAGGCTATGGCTACACCTTC.

The chain links TRBV6-4 to TRBJ1-6, with D perhaps matching TRBD1 (6 bases). The CDR3 has 14 residues. V gave up 7 bases and J gave up 8 bases, with 15 bases separating them. Germline V gene sequence: CDR1 MRHNA, CDR2 SNTAGT. CDR3 sequence reads: CASTLDAGDSPLHF. The CDR3 bases are TGTGCCAGCACCTTGGACGCAGGGGATTCACCCCTCCACTTT.

This clone was observed once. This chain uses TRBV19 with TRBJ2-7, with D tentatively TRBD2 (5 bases). The V gene lost 7 bases and the J gene lost 4 bases, with 17 bases spanning the gap. Germline V lookup: CDR1 LNHDA, CDR2 SQIVND (reference sequence). The CDR3 contains 14 residues. CDR3 sequence (DNA): TGTGCCAGTAAGGAGGACCGGTGGGCATACGAGCAGTACTTC. It codes for CASKEDRWAYEQYF. Together with reference TRBV19 and TRBJ2-7, the CDR3 gives the full variable domain: DGGITQSPKYLFRKEGQNVTLSCEQNLNHDAMYWYRQDPGQGLRLIYYSQIVNDFQKGDIAEGYSVSREKKESFPLTVTSAQKNPTAFYLCASKEDRWAYEQYFGPGTRLTVT.

The chain has TRBV9 and TRBJ2-7; the match to TRBD1 covers 7 bases. Unmatched junction bases numbered 7, after V lost 4 bases and J lost 6 bases. The V gene's germline CDR1 is SGDLS and CDR2 YYNGEE. The CDR3 covers 13 residues. For the CDR3, the DNA is TGTGCCAGCAGCTTGGGGACAGCCGGCGAGCAGTACTTC. It translates to CASSLGTAGEQYF.

V gene TRBV7-2 combines with J gene TRBJ1-3; TRBD1 might be the D (5 bases). CDR3 size: 15 residues. V lost 5 bases and J 6 bases, leaving 17 bases between the germline ends. CDR1 is SGHTA, CDR2 FQGNSA, per germline. The CDR3 region is CASSQTVGRENTIYF. CDR3 bases: TGTGCCAGCAGCCAGACAGTGGGGCGAGAAAACACCATATATTTT.

The sample holds a few counts of this clone. The chain couples TRBV28 to TRBJ1-5, with D possibly being TRBD1 (5 bases). The CDR3 has 15 residues. With 8 bases removed from V and 7 bases from J, the gap between germline ends came to 21 bases. Germline assignment: CDR1 MDHEN and CDR2 SYDVKM. The CDR3: CASSRVGSSDQPQHF. The CDR3 nucleotides are TGTGCCAGCTCCAGGGTCGGTAGCTCGGACCAGCCCCAGCATTTT. Full variable domain (outside the CDR3, taken from reference TRBV28 and TRBJ1-5): DVKVTQSSRYLVKRTGEKVFLECVQDMDHENMFWYRQDPGLGLRLIYFSYDVKMKEKGDIPEGYSVSREKKERFSLILESASTNQTSMYLCASSRVGSSDQPQHFGDGTRLSIL.

This clone was observed once. The chain has TRBV9 and TRBJ2-1; the match to TRBD2 covers 14 bases. Unmatched junction bases numbered 19, after V lost 0 bases and J lost 5 bases. The CDR3 sequence is 22 residues long. Germline CDR1 reads SGDLS; CDR2 reads YYNGEE. The CDR3 nucleotides are TGTGCCAGCAGCGTAGGGACACCCGGGACTAGCGGGAGCGAACTTAAACACAATGAGCAGTTCTTC. Amino acid sequence: CASSVGTPGTSGSELKHNEQFF.

The chain is built from TRBV7-8 and TRBJ2-7; perhaps TRBD1 as D (5 bases). CDR3 size: 14 residues. The germline gives CDR1 SGHVS, CDR2 FQNEAQ. V was pared by 1 base and J by 5 bases, with 12 bases between. For the CDR3, the DNA is TGTGCCAGCAGCTTAGGACGCGGACAAGACGAGCAGTACTTC. Residues: CASSLGRGQDEQYF.

The chain uses TRBV19 and TRBJ2-2, with TRBD2 as a possible D gene (7 bases). The CDR3 length is 14 residues. Germline CDR1 and CDR2: LNHDA and SQIVND (reference sequence). The ends were cut back, 8 bases at V and 2 bases at J, with 12 bases in the middle. CDR3 sequence (DNA): TGTGCCAGTCACGGGGGGCAAAACACCGGGGAGCTGTTTTTT. Translated, it gives CASHGGQNTGELFF.

The CDR3 loop reads CASSFGPSEAFF. CDR3 DNA: TGTGCCAGCAGTTTTGGGCCTTCTGAAGCTTTCTTT. J is TRBJ1-1 and V is TRBV12-3 or TRBV12-4; D uncertain. CDR3 size: 12 residues. V lost 3 bases to trimming and J lost 6 bases, with 8 bases between them.

J is TRBJ1-4 and V is TRBV7-8; D is uncertain. Trimming removed 6 bases at V and 0 bases at J, with 11 bases between. CDR1 and CDR2 (germline): SGHVS, FQNEAQ. The CDR3 extends over 15 amino acids. CDR3 protein: CASSVRGSTNEKLFF. The CDR3 DNA follows: TGTGCCAGCAGTGTTCGCGGGTCAACTAATGAAAAACTGTTTTTT.

The chain employs TRBV7-6 and TRBJ2-5, with D perhaps matching TRBD2 (6 bases). Trimming left V 5 bases short and J 4 bases short, with 17 bases between. Per germline, CDR1 SGHVS and CDR2 FNYEAQ. The CDR3 has 15 amino acids. The CDR3 loop is CASSPNRDSRETQYF. CDR3 nucleotides: TGTGCCAGCAGCCCCAATAGGGACTCGCGAGAGACCCAGTACTTC. The full variable domain, its missing parts supplied by reference TRBV7-6 and TRBJ2-5, is GAGVSQSPRYKVTKRGQDVALRCDPISGHVSLYWYRQALGQGPEFLTYFNYEAQQDKSGLPNDRFSAERPEGSISTLTIQRTEQRDSAMYRCASSPNRDSRETQYFGPGTRLLVL.

V and J are TRBV5-6 and TRBJ1-2; D might be TRBD1 (6 bases). CDR1 and CDR2 (germline): SGHDT, YYEEEE. V was pared by 2 bases and J by 6 bases, with 23 bases between. This CDR3 is built from 17 residues. In DNA, the CDR3 is TGTGCCAGCAGCTTCGAAGGGCCCAGGGAGGGGGAGAATGGCTACACCTTC. Translation: CASSFEGPREGENGYTF. Full variable domain (missing parts from reference TRBV5-6 and TRBJ1-2): DAGVTQSPTHLIKTRGQQVTLRCSPKSGHDTVSWYQQALGQGPQFIFQYYEEEERQRGNFPDRFSGHQFPNYSSELNVNALLLGDSALYLCASSFEGPREGENGYTFGSGTRLTVV.

The sample holds one count of this clone. This rearrangement joins TRBV30 to TRBJ1-5; no reliable D call. Deletions cut 5 bases from V and 3 bases from J, with 14 bases between. The CDR3 runs to 14 residues. CDR1 is GTSNPN, CDR2 SVGIG, per germline (reference sequence). CDR3 in amino acids: CAWPQTHINQPQHF. The CDR3 DNA is TGTGCCTGGCCTCAAACTCATATCAATCAGCCCCAGCATTTT.

The V gene is TRBV7-9, the J gene TRBJ1-2, with 7 bases matching TRBD1. Germline V gene lookup returns CDR1 SEHNR and CDR2 FQNEAQ (reference sequence). V lost 5 bases and J lost 3; bases outside the gene matches: 3. The CDR3 loop spans 13 amino acids. The CDR3 region has the DNA TGTGCCAGCAGCATTACAGGGGACTATGGCTACACCTTC. Residues: CASSITGDYGYTF.

The chain combines TRBV7-9 with TRBJ2-3; 7 bases fit TRBD1. CDR3 size: 14 residues. With V trimmed by 3 bases and J by 5 bases, 5 bases remained unmatched. CDR1 is SEHNR and CDR2 is FQNEAQ in the germline V gene (reference sequence). DNA of the CDR3: TGTGCCAGCAGCTTTGGACAGGCAGTAGATACGCAGTATTTT. This sequence encodes CASSFGQAVDTQYF.